This T cell receptor (beta chain) was recovered during a study of cytomegalovirus exposure and HLA in healthy donors. In the PCR, 60 Vbeta and 13 Jbeta primers were used. The protocol was immunoSEQ multiplex PCR, while the TCRdb copy is restricted to in-frame clones and leaves out a portion. The sample contains 150,000 to 180,000 clones, around 81% of which appear only once. Germline loops: CDR1 GTSNPN, CDR2 SVGIG (reference sequence). V lost 3 bases and J lost 2, with 17 bases in between. The CDR3 is made up of 15 amino acids. With respect to this clone: The antigen remains unidentified.

These donors, healthy bone marrow donors, were studied. Nominally healthy donors provided the samples, though records likely missed some immune exposures. Study findings and constraints: Researchers reported that three CMV-associated chains were confirmed in vitro as CMV antigen-specific.

The clonotype was recovered from a woman aged 40 to 49 in good health and CMV-seropositive. The chain couples TRBV30 to TRBJ2-7; maybe TRBD1 (6 bases). Specimen: PBMCs. The CDR3 protein is CAWSQETGFAYEQYF. The CDR3 nucleotides are TGTGCCTGGAGCCAAGAAACAGGGTTCGCCTACGAGCAGTACTTC.